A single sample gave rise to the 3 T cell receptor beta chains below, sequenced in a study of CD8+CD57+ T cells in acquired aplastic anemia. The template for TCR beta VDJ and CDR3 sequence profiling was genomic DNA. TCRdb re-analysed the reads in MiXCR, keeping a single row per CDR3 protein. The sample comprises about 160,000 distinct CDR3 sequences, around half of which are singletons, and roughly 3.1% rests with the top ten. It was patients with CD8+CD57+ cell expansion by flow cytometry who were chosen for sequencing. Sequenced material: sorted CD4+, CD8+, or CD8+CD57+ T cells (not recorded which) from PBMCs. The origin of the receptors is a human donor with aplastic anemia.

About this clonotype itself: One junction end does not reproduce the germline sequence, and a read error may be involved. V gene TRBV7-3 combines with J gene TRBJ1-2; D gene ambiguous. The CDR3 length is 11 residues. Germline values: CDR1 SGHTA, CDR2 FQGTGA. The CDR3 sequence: CASSSNSGYTF. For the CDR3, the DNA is TGTGCCAGCAGCTCTAACTCTGGCTACACCTTC.

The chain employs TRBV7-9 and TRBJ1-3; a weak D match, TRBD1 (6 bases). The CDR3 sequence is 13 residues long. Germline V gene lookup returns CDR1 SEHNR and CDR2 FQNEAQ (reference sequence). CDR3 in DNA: TGTGCTACCGGACAGAGCTCTGGAAACACCATATATTTT. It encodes CATGQSSGNTIYF.

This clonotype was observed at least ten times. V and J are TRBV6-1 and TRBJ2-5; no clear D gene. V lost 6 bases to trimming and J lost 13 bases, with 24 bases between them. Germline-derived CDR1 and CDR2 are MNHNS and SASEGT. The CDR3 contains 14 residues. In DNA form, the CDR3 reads TGTGCCAGCAGCCCCGTAAGGGTCCCCCAACGTTCGTACTTC. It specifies CASSPVRVPQRSYF.